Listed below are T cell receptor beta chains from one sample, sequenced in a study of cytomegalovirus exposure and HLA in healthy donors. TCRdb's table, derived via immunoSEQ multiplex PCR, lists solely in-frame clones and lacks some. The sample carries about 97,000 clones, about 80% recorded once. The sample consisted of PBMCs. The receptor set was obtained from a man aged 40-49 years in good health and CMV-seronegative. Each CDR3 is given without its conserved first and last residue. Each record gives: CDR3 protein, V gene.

CDR3: ASSLVVTGGETQY
V: TRBV5-1

CDR3: ASSLGGIGRTQY
V: TRBV5-4

CDR3: ASSQGGGQVSYGYT
V: TRBV4-1

CDR3: ASSAQTGANTEAF
V: TRBV7-8

CDR3: ASSYSGSSYNEQF
V: TRBV6-5

CDR3: ASSLTAGGNTIY
V: TRBV5-1

CDR3: ASSSGGRNQPQH
V: TRBV6-5

CDR3: ASSDTPGTSGGANEQF
V: TRBV6-4

CDR3: ASILQGGNQPQH
V: TRBV6-5

CDR3: ASSSPGQGSITEAF
V: TRBV6-6

CDR3: SVEGDILNYGYT
V: TRBV29-1

CDR3: ATSRGNYGYT
V: TRBV11-2

CDR3: ASSVGSRGGYEQY
V: TRBV9

CDR3: ASSLLVFSYNEQF
V: TRBV5-8

CDR3: AISEGAGDTQY
V: TRBV10-3

CDR3: ASTTTGVGTEAF
V: TRBV5-1

CDR3: ASSDPGLGAYEQY
V: TRBV10-1

CDR3: ASSIQLLTYEQY
V: TRBV19

CDR3: ASSSNRGPDTQY
V: TRBV27

CDR3: SGNGVTSIDTQY
V: TRBV29-1

CDR3: IRKGYMNTEAF
V: TRBV29-1

CDR3: ASSWNSRGNIQY
V: TRBV27

CDR3: ASSSLPGQLTPYGYT
V: TRBV27

CDR3: ASSNLFTINYGYT
V: TRBV19

CDR3: ASSPTRGGTDTQY
V: TRBV4-1

CDR3: ASSVRQGFEYYEQY
V: TRBV6-1

CDR3: VSSTGTGGSGYT
V: TRBV28

CDR3: ASSQGGRGGTDTQY
V: TRBV4-1

CDR3: ASSPLGRGNTEAF
V: TRBV5-5

CDR3: ASSLDSSLSYEQY
V: TRBV2

CDR3: ASSPSGTGVSGNTIY
V: TRBV28

CDR3: ASSYSTGLGTEAF
V: TRBV6-6

CDR3: ASSQLGAYT
V: TRBV5-4

CDR3: ASGSGQGLTNEKLF
V: TRBV28

CDR3: ASSLGGPQGSSGTF
V: TRBV5-1

CDR3: ASSLERGLGGYT
V: TRBV5-8

CDR3: ASSLGQGGQPQH
V: TRBV28